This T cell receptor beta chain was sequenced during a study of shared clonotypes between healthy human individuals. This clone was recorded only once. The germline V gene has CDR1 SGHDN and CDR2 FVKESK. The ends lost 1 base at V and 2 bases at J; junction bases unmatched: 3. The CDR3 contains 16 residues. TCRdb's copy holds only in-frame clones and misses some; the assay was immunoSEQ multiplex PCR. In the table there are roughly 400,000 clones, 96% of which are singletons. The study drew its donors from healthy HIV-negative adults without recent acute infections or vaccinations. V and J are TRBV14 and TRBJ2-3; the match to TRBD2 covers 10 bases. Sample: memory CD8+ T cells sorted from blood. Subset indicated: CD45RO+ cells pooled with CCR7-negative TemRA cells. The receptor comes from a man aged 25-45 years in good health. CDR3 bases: TGTGCCAGCAGCCAAGCGGGACTAGCGTTCACAGATACGCAGTATTTT. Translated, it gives CASSQAGLAFTDTQYF.